The 26 T cell receptor beta chains below come from one sample, sequenced in a study of T cell changes during pregnancy in multiple sclerosis. This table comes from immunoSEQ multiplex PCR, and its TCRdb copy is limited to in-frame clones, with some not included. The repertoire includes approximately 100,000 clones, around 90% of them detected once, and 1% to 1.5% sits in the top ten. Sequences were derived from peripheral blood, sampled in the second trimester of pregnancy. The receptors derive from a female donor with multiple sclerosis, enrolled in a pregnancy study.

This chain uses TRBV5-1 with TRBJ2-1; 13 nucleotides align to TRBD2. The V and J ends lost 4 bases and 7 bases, in that order; junction bases with no gene match: 8. The CDR3 runs to 16 residues. Germline loops: CDR1 SGHRS, CDR2 YFSETQ. CDR3 bases: TGCGCCAGCAGCCTAGGGACTAGCGGGATGGCGAATGAGCAGTTCTTC. Its translation is CASSLGTSGMANEQFF.

This rearrangement joins TRBV28 to TRBJ2-2; D is perhaps TRBD2 (7 bases). Germline lookup yields CDR1 MDHEN and CDR2 SYDVKM. The CDR3 length is 15 residues. With 5 bases removed from V and 5 bases from J, the gap between germline ends came to 15 bases. The CDR3 DNA reads TGTGCCAGCAGTCCCCAGGGAGGGGGGACCGGGGAGCTGTTTTTT. This encodes CASSPQGGGTGELFF.

The chain is built from TRBV2 and TRBJ2-2, with 9 bases lining up with TRBD1. V was pared by 6 bases and J by 1 base, with 3 bases of the junction left unmatched. The CDR3 is 15 residues long. Per germline, CDR1 SNHLY and CDR2 FYNNEI. In DNA form, the CDR3 reads TGTGCCAGCAGAGGGACAGGGCTGAACACCGGGGAGCTGTTTTTT. It is translated as CASRGTGLNTGELFF.

This clone was recorded only once. V gene TRBV2 combines with J gene TRBJ2-1, with a tentative D call TRBD2 (6 bases). The CDR3 sequence is 12 residues long. V lost 6 bases and J lost 12, with 15 bases in between. Germline CDR1 and CDR2: SNHLY and FYNNEI. This CDR3 reads CASRVGLYGQFF. The CDR3 DNA is TGTGCCAGCAGGGTCGGACTATACGGGCAGTTCTTC.

The chain recombines TRBV9 with TRBJ2-1, with 9 bases fitting TRBD2. V was clipped by 0 bases and J by 7 bases; unmatched bases: 5. CDR1 is SGDLS, CDR2 YYNGEE, per germline. The CDR3 runs to 15 residues. This CDR3 reads CASSVGSGSSNEQFF. The CDR3 DNA is TGTGCCAGCAGCGTAGGTAGCGGGAGTTCGAATGAGCAGTTCTTC.

CDR3 nucleotide sequence: TGCGCCAGCAGCTCGGGACTAGCGGGGGCCGTTTCTAGCACAGATACGCAGTATTTT. Translating it yields CASSSGLAGAVSSTDTQYF. The rearrangement joins TRBV5-1 to TRBJ2-3, with 14 nucleotides matching TRBD2. This CDR3 has 19 amino acids. Germline CDR1 and CDR2: SGHRS and YFSETQ. J lost 0 bases, V lost 3 bases, and 9 bases had no gene match. Full variable domain (missing parts from reference TRBV5-1 and TRBJ2-3): KAGVTQTPRYLIKTRGQQVTLSCSPISGHRSVSWYQQTPGQGLQFLFEYFSETQRNKGNFPGRFSGRQFSNSRSEMNVSTLELGDSALYLCASSSGLAGAVSSTDTQYFGPGTRLTVL.

V gene TRBV5-1 combines with J gene TRBJ1-3, with D possibly matching TRBD1 (5 bases). Germline CDR1 and CDR2: SGHRS and YFSETQ. V dropped 3 bases and J dropped 0 bases, with 13 bases sitting between them. The CDR3 sequence is 16 residues long. CDR3 DNA: TGCGCCAGCAGCTCGGGGGGATTCGGCTCTGGAAACACCATATATTTT. Protein: CASSSGGFGSGNTIYF.

The V call is TRBV9, the J call TRBJ1-5; TRBD1 matches 9 bases. This CDR3 is built from 14 residues. Trimming cost V 3 bases and J 6 bases; bases outside gene matches: 4. CDR1 and CDR2 (germline): SGDLS, YYNGEE. CDR3 loop: CASSATGGLQPQHF. The CDR3 nucleotides are TGTGCCAGCAGCGCAACAGGGGGCCTTCAGCCCCAGCATTTT.

The gene calls are TRBV7-3 and TRBJ2-7; possibly TRBD2 for D (6 bases). V gave up 1 base and J gave up 3 bases, with 13 bases separating them. CDR3 size: 15 residues. The germline V gene encodes CDR1 SGHTA and CDR2 FQGTGA. The CDR3 protein is CASSLNPGAGYEQYF. CDR3 nucleotide sequence: TGTGCCAGCAGCTTAAATCCGGGAGCTGGCTACGAGCAGTACTTC.

J is TRBJ2-5 and V is TRBV11-2; TRBD2 agrees at 9 bases. Per the germline V gene, CDR1 is SGHAT and CDR2 is FQNNGV. CDR3 length: 16 residues. Trimming cost V 1 base and J 5 bases; bases outside gene matches: 8. The CDR3 DNA reads TGTGCCAGCAGCTTAGTGGGTGCGGGAGGGCGGGAGACCCAGTACTTC. This codes for CASSLVGAGGRETQYF.

The V call is TRBV7-9, the J call TRBJ1-5; 12 positions match TRBD1. Unmatched junction bases numbered 7, after V lost 1 base and J lost 9 bases. The CDR3 spans 16 residues. Germline loops: CDR1 SEHNR, CDR2 FQNEAQ (reference sequence). The CDR3 bases are TGTGCCAGCAGCTTAGTCGGGGACAGGGGGCGGGCGCCCCAGCATTTT. This codes for CASSLVGDRGRAPQHF.

J is TRBJ1-5 and V is TRBV5-6; 12 bases fit TRBD1. Germline lookup yields CDR1 SGHDT and CDR2 YYEEEE. V shed 3 bases and J 8 bases; nucleotides not matched to a gene: 12. The CDR3 length is 17 residues. The CDR3 region has the DNA TGTGCCAGCAGCTCCCGTTTAGGTGGGACAGGGGGCGAGCCCCAGCATTTT. It codes for CASSSRLGGTGGEPQHF. Full variable domain (rest looked up from reference TRBV5-6 and TRBJ1-5): DAGVTQSPTHLIKTRGQQVTLRCSPKSGHDTVSWYQQALGQGPQFIFQYYEEEERQRGNFPDRFSGHQFPNYSSELNVNALLLGDSALYLCASSSRLGGTGGEPQHFGDGTRLSIL.

The rearrangement joins TRBV30 to TRBJ2-5; 9 positions match TRBD1. There are 13 residues in the CDR3. Trimming took 8 bases from V and 5 from J; bases not matched to a gene: 9. Germline CDR1 is GTSNPN and CDR2 is SVGIG (reference sequence). CDR3 sequence reads: CARSGQGGETQYF. The CDR3 DNA follows: TGTGCCCGTTCGGGACAGGGAGGGGAGACCCAGTACTTC. The variable domain in full, completed from reference TRBV30 and TRBJ2-5, reads SQTIHQWPATLVQPVGSPLSLECTVEGTSNPNLYWYRQAAGRGLQLLFYSVGIGQISSEVPQNLSASRPQDRQFILSSKKLLLSDSGFYLCARSGQGGETQYFGPGTRLLVL.

This chain joins TRBV6-5 and TRBJ1-5; D is uncertain. The CDR3 extends over 13 amino acids. V shed 6 bases and J shed 0 bases, with 6 bases lying between them. CDR1 MNHEY and CDR2 SVGAGI come from the germline V gene. The CDR3 bases are TGTGCCAGCAGGAGGGATAGCAATCAGCCCCAGCATTTT. It is translated as CASRRDSNQPQHF.

The chain is built from TRBV9 and TRBJ2-2; D ambiguous. Deletions cut 0 bases from V and 1 base from J, with 13 bases between. CDR3 length: 17 amino acids. The V gene's germline CDR1 is SGDLS and CDR2 YYNGEE. The CDR3 coding sequence is TGTGCCAGCAGCGTAGCTAACCCAGGCCTGAACACCGGGGAGCTGTTTTTT. Translating gives CASSVANPGLNTGELFF.

The chain recombines TRBV6-1 with TRBJ1-2; D may be TRBD1 (5 bases). This CDR3 contains 15 residues. CDR1 is MNHNS and CDR2 is SASEGT in the germline V gene. Trimming took off 8 bases at V and 0 bases at J, with 16 bases between the two ends. CDR3: CASGAVPATNYGYTF. The CDR3 nucleotides read TGTGCCAGCGGGGCAGTTCCAGCCACTAACTATGGCTACACCTTC.

On this clone itself: Other DNA variants within this sample encode the same CDR3. V gene TRBV19 combines with J gene TRBJ2-7; D may be TRBD2 (6 bases). Germline assignment: CDR1 LNHDA and CDR2 SQIVND (reference sequence). This CDR3 spans 13 amino acids. V was clipped by 5 bases and J by 3 bases, with 11 bases between them. This chain's CDR3 is CASSRRGSYEQYF. The DNA for the CDR3 is TGTGCCAGTAGTCGACGGGGGAGCTACGAGCAGTACTTC.

The V gene is TRBV11-3, the J gene TRBJ2-3; D ambiguous. Deletions cut 3 bases from V and 3 bases from J, with 7 bases between. The germline V gene encodes CDR1 SGHNT and CDR2 YENEEA. This CDR3 is built from 13 residues. The CDR3 region is CASSLRSTDTQYF. The CDR3 nucleotides are TGTGCCAGCAGCTTGCGTAGTACAGATACGCAGTATTTT.

The chain recombines TRBV25-1 with TRBJ2-3, with a weak D call TRBD2 (5 bases). Trimming pared 3 bases from V and 5 bases from J, leaving 9 bases between. The germline V gene encodes CDR1 MGHDK and CDR2 SYGVNS. This CDR3 contains 13 residues. The CDR3 sequence is CASSDRDQDTQYF. CDR3 in DNA: TGTGCCAGCAGTGATCGGGATCAAGATACGCAGTATTTT.

This chain connects TRBV19 to TRBJ2-7, with D possibly TRBD2 on 6 matching bases. CDR3 length: 15 amino acids. CDR1 is LNHDA, CDR2 SQIVND, per germline (reference sequence). Trimming stripped 3 bases from V and 1 base from J, with 13 bases between. The CDR3 reads CASSMGGAASYEQYF. In DNA form, the CDR3 reads TGTGCCAGTAGTATGGGCGGGGCCGCTTCCTACGAGCAGTACTTC.

The chain has TRBV30 and TRBJ2-5; 12 nucleotides align to TRBD1. CDR1 and CDR2 (germline): GTSNPN, SVGIG (reference sequence). V dropped 3 bases and J dropped 7; count of bases not matched to a gene: 6. CDR3 size: 14 residues. The CDR3: CAWRGTGGEGTQYF. DNA of the CDR3: TGTGCCTGGAGGGGGACAGGGGGCGAAGGGACCCAGTACTTC.

V usage is TRBV5-1 and J usage is TRBJ1-4; 12 positions agree with TRBD1. V trimming: 4 bases; J trimming: 4 bases; junction bases outside the gene matches: 5. The V gene's germline CDR1 is SGHRS and CDR2 YFSETQ. The CDR3 is 16 residues long. CDR3 protein: CASSLGQGAINEKLFF. The CDR3 DNA sequence: TGCGCCAGCAGCCTGGGACAGGGGGCAATTAATGAAAAACTGTTTTTT.

In the case of this clone: At one end, the junction sequence differs from germline, possibly due to a read error. The chain links TRBV18 to TRBJ2-4; TRBD2 aligns across 11 bases. The CDR3 has 13 amino acids. Germline V gives CDR1 KGHSH, CDR2 LQKENI. The chain's CDR3 is CASSDSGTSGIFF. The CDR3 nucleotides are TGTGCCAGCTCGGACTCCGGGACTAGCGGTATCTTCTTC.

The chain joins TRBV15 to TRBJ2-5; 7 bases agree with TRBD2. CDR1 is LNHNV, CDR2 YYDKDF, per germline (reference sequence). This CDR3 has 20 amino acids. V lost 4 bases to trimming and J lost 0 bases; unmatched junction nucleotides: 20. The DNA of the CDR3 is TGTGCCACCAGCATCGACAAACCGGGGAGGGTCCCATCGTACCAAGAGACCCAGTACTTC. This gives the protein CATSIDKPGRVPSYQETQYF.

The chain has TRBV5-1 and TRBJ2-7; tentatively, D is TRBD1 (5 bases). The CDR3 is made up of 16 amino acids. Germline values: CDR1 SGHRS, CDR2 YFSETQ. Trimming stripped 4 bases from V and 4 bases from J, with 21 bases between. The CDR3 sequence: CASSPGLGQGNYEQYF. CDR3 DNA: TGCGCCAGCAGCCCGGGTCTGGGGCAGGGAAATTACGAGCAGTACTTC.

The V call is TRBV27, the J call TRBJ1-1; D is possibly TRBD1 (5 bases). V lost 0 bases and J lost 4, with 9 bases in between. CDR1 MNHEY and CDR2 SMNVEV come from the germline V gene (reference sequence). The CDR3 length is 14 residues. The CDR3 DNA reads as TGTGCCAGCAGTTTATCGGACACTCTCACTGAAGCTTTCTTT. It specifies CASSLSDTLTEAFF.